One T cell receptor (beta chain) is described in this entry. The V segment lost 3 bases and the J segment 6 bases; nucleotides outside the gene matches: 7. There are 15 residues in the CDR3. CDR1 and CDR2 from the germline V gene are MGHDK and SYGVNS. This record belongs to a study of T-cell memory formation after mild COVID-19. As for the study in general: Clusters of TCRs were largely donor specific.

TCRalpha and TCRbeta libraries used 5'RACE with constant-segment primers and UMIs. TCRdb reprocessed the 5' RACE reads with MiXCR, giving one entry per CDR3 protein. This sample has almost 550,000 distinct CDR3 sequences, with roughly 22% found just once. The chain combines TRBV25-1 with TRBJ2-3, with 9 bases lining up with TRBD2. This receptor was obtained from an adult woman who had mild COVID-19 (a few samples of this study predate the infection). Cell type and time point are not known. The sequencing sample was made of PBMCs or a T cell subset sorted from them (not recorded which). In DNA, the CDR3 is TGTGCCAGCAGTGAGTTTCTAGCGGGGCAGGATACGCAGTATTTT. It translates to CASSEFLAGQDTQYF.